This TCR beta chain derives from a study of T cells in Graves' hyperthyroidism and ophthalmopathy. Study-wide results and caveats: The model anticipated ophthalmopathy a median approximately 6.6 months pre-onset.

Germline assignment: CDR1 MNHNS and CDR2 SASEGT. V lost 6 bases, J lost 5 bases, and 16 bases lay in between. This CDR3 region has 14 residues. It was considered stable Graves' hyperthyroidism when ophthalmopathy did not progress within 18 months. Clinicians diagnosed patients from clinical symptoms, serum thyroxine and TRAb, thyroid ultrasound and orbital computed tomography. TCR beta CDR3 sequences were amplified from RNA transcripts. In the first-round RT-PCR of the TCR CDR3, the HTBI primer set was used. TCRdb reprocessed the multiplex PCR reads via MiXCR and lists one record per CDR3 protein. The sample lists about 480,000 distinct CDR3 sequences; around an eighth were seen once. Concerning this clonotype: Its antigen remains unknown.

Sequenced sample: blood. The clonotype was recovered from a woman between 18 and 29 years old with Graves' hyperthyroidism. The gene calls are TRBV6-1 and TRBJ2-5; tentative D call: TRBD2 (6 bases). For the CDR3, the DNA is TGTGCCAGCAGCTTGACTAGGACCGGCGAGACCCAGTACTTC. Protein: CASSLTRTGETQYF.